The clone carrying this TCR beta chain was detected many times. Antigen unknown. This sample was taken from a study of CD8 T cells in ankylosing spondylitis. Whole-study results and caveats: Past research had described some motif variants in reactive arthritis synovial fluid and blood. Reportedly, matched ankylosing spondylitis synovial fluid was significantly enriched for disease-linked clones. Disease-linked clones were CD8+ and relatively rare in peripheral blood. Blood from ankylosing spondylitis patients appeared to carry a characteristic roughly 8-variant TCR beta motif.

By quantitative 5'-RACE with molecular barcodes, the TCR beta libraries were made. TCRdb re-called the 5' RACE reads through MiXCR, storing one row per CDR3 protein. The sample shows some 220,000 distinct CDR3 sequences, more than 5.5% of them seen only once. V was shortened by 6 bases and J by 3 bases, with 17 bases between the two germline ends. The CDR3 sequence is 15 residues long. Germline assignment: CDR1 MNHNS and CDR2 SASEGT. This sequence was found in a male donor with ankylosing spondylitis. The chain uses TRBV6-1 and TRBJ1-2, with D hard to call. The sequenced material came from blood, either unsorted or a sorted T cell fraction (not recorded which). This chain's CDR3 is CASRPGISSHYGYTF. CDR3 coding DNA: TGTGCCAGCAGGCCCGGGATCTCGAGTCACTATGGCTACACCTTC.